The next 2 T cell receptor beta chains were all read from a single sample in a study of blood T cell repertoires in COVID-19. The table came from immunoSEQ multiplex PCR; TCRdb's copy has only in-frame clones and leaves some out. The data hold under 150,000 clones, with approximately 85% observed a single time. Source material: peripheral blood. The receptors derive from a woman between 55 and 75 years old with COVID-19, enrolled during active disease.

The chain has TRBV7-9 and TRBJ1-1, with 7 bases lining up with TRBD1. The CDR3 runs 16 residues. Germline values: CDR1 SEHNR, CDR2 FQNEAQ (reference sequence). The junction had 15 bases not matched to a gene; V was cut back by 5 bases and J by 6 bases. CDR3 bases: TGTGCCAGCAGCAGCTACAGGGGACCTATGGAGGCTGAAGCTTTCTTT. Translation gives CASSSYRGPMEAEAFF.

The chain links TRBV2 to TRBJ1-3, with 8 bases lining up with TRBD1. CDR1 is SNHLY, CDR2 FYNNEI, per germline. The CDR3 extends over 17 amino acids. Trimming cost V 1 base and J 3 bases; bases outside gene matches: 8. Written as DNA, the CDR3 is TGTGCCAGCAGTGAAGTACAGGGGGGAATCGGTGGAAACACCATATATTTT. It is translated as CASSEVQGGIGGNTIYF.